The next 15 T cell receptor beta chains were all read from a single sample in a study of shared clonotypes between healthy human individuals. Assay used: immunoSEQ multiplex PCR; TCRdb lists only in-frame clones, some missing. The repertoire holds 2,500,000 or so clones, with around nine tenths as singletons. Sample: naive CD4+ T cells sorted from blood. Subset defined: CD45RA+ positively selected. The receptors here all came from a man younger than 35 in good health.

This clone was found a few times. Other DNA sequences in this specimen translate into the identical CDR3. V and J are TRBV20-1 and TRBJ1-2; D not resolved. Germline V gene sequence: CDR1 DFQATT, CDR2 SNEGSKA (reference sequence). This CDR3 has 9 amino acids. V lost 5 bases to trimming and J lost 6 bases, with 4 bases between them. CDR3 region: CSAGNGYTF. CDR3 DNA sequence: TGCAGTGCTGGGAATGGCTACACCTTC.

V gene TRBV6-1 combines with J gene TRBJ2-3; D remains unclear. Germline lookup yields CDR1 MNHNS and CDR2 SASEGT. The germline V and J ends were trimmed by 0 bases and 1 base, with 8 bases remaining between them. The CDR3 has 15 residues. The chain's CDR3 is CASSEAVAGTDTQYF. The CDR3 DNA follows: TGTGCCAGCAGTGAAGCAGTCGCAGGCACAGATACGCAGTATTTT.

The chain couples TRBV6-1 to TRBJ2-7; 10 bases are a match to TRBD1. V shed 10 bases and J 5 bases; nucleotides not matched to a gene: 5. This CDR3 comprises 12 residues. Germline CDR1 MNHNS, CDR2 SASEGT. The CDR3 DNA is TGTGCCACCGGGACAGGGGTCCACGAGCAGTACTTC. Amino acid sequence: CATGTGVHEQYF.

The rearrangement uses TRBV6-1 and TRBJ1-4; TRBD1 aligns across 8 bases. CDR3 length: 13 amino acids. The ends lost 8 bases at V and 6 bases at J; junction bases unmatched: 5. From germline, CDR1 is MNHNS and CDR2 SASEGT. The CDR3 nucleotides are TGTGCCAGCCTAAACAGGGGGGATGAAAAACTGTTTTTT. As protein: CASLNRGDEKLFF.

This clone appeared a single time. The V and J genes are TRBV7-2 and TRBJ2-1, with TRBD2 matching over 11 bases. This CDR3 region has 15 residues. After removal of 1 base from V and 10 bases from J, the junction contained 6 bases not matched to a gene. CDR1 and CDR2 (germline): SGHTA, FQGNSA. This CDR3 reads CASSLVPSGGREQFF. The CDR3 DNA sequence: TGTGCCAGCAGCTTAGTACCTAGCGGGGGGAGGGAGCAGTTCTTC.

The CDR3 spells CAWSGGTREKLFF. The CDR3, as DNA: TGTGCCTGGAGTGGGGGAACCCGGGAAAAACTGTTTTTT. The rearrangement joins TRBV30 to TRBJ1-4; D ambiguous. From germline, CDR1 is GTSNPN and CDR2 SVGIG (reference sequence). Trimming left V 1 base short and J 8 bases short, with 11 bases between. This CDR3 has 13 amino acids.

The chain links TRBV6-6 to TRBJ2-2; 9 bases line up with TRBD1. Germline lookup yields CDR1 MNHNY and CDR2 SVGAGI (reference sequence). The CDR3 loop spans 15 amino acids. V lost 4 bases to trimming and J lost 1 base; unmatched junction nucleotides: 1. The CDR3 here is CASSSGQGNTGELFF. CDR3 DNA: TGTGCCAGCAGTTCGGGACAGGGGAACACCGGGGAGCTGTTTTTT.

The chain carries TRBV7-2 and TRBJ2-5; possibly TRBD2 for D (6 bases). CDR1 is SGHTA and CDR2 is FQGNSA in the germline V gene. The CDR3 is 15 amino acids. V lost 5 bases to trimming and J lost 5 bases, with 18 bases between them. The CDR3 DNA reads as TGTGCCAGCAGCAGCAGTCTAAGTGGAGGGGAGACCCAGTACTTC. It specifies CASSSSLSGGETQYF.

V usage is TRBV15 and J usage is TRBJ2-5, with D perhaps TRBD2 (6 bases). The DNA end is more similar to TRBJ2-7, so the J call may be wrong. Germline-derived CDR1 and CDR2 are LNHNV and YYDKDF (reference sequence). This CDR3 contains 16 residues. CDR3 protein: CATSRGEALPSYEQYF. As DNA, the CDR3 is TGTGCCACCAGCAGAGGGGAGGCACTTCCCTCCTACGAGCAGTACTTC.

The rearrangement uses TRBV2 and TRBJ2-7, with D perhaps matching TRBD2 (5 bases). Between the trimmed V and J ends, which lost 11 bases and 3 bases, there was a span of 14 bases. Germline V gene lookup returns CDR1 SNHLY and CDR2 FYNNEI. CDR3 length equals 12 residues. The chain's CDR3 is CAQRGRNYEQYF. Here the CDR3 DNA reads TGTGCCCAGCGAGGGAGAAACTACGAGCAGTACTTC.

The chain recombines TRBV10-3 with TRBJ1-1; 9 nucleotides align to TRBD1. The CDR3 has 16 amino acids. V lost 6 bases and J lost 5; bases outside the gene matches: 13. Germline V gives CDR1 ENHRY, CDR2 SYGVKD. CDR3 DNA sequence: TGTGCCATCAGGATGGACAGGGGAGGAACGAGGACTGAAGCTTTCTTT. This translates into CAIRMDRGGTRTEAFF.

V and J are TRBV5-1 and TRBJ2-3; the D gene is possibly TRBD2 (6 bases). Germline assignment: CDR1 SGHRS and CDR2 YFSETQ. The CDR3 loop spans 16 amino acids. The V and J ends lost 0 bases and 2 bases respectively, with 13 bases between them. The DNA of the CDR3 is TGCGCCAGCAGCTTGGGTTGGCGGGAATACACAGATACGCAGTATTTT. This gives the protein CASSLGWREYTDTQYF.

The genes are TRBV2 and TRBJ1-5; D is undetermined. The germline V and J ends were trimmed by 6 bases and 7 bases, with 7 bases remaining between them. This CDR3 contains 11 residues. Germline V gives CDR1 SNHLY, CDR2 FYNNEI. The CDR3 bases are TGTGCCAGCAGGGTTGGCCAGCCCCAGCATTTT. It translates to CASRVGQPQHF.

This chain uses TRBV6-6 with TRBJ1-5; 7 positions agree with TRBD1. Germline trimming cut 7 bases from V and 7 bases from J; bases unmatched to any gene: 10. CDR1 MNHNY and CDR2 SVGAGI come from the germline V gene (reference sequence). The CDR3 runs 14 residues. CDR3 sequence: CASTRAQGDQPQHF. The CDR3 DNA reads TGTGCCAGCACCCGTGCGCAGGGGGACCAGCCCCAGCATTTT.

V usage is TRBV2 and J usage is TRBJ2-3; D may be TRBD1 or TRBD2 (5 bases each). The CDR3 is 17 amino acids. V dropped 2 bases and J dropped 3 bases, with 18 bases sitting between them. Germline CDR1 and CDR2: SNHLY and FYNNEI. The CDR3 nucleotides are TGTGCCAGCAGTGAAACGGGGTGGGGACCTGGGACAGATACGCAGTATTTT. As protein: CASSETGWGPGTDTQYF.